The rows below give T cell receptor beta chains drawn from one sample of a study of cytomegalovirus exposure and HLA in healthy donors. The repertoire was sequenced with immunoSEQ multiplex PCR; TCRdb's copy has only in-frame clones and lacks some. The table records 95,000 to 150,000 clones, roughly a tenth of them present only once. Sequenced sample: PBMCs. These receptors originate from a woman between 18 and 29 years old in good health and CMV-seropositive. CDR3s include the opening cysteine and the closing phenylalanine or tryptophan. The order of the fields is CDR3 length, clone size, D gene, V gene, J gene, CDR3 protein, CDR3 DNA. A D gene is named only where the DNA matches it firmly. Where a row states a size, it is once, few, many or the class of an expanded clone; other rows omit it.

14	NA	TRBD1	TRBV29-1	TRBJ2-7	CSVVGTGRVGEQYF	TGCAGCGTTGTCGGGACAGGGCGAGTAGGCGAGCAGTACTTC
13	NA	NA	TRBV10-3	TRBJ1-2	CAISEGANYGYTF	TGTGCCATCTCGGAGGGAGCTAACTATGGCTACACCTTC
16	NA	TRBD2	TRBV7-8	TRBJ2-1	CASSPNPSGSTGEQFF	TGTGCCAGCAGCCCGAACCCAAGCGGGAGCACGGGTGAGCAGTTCTTC
11	few	NA	TRBV30	TRBJ1-1	CAWKKGTEAFF	TGTGCCTGGAAGAAGGGGACTGAAGCTTTCTTT
14	NA	NA	TRBV28	TRBJ1-1	CASSLGQSNTEAFF	TGTGCCAGCAGCCTGGGACAATCGAACACTGAAGCTTTCTTT
15	NA	TRBD1	TRBV5-1	TRBJ2-1	CASSLGGTGYNEQFF	TGCGCCAGCAGCTTGGGCGGGACAGGGTACAATGAGCAGTTCTTC
12	NA	NA	TRBV5-6	TRBJ2-3	CASSWSRDTQYF	TGTGCCAGCAGCTGGAGCCGGGATACGCAGTATTTT
12	few	NA	TRBV27	TRBJ2-7	CASATMVYEQYF	TGTGCCAGCGCTACGATGGTCTACGAGCAGTACTTC
15	few	TRBD1	TRBV29-1	TRBJ1-1	CSAKTPGQALTEAFF	TGCAGCGCTAAAACACCGGGACAGGCCCTTACTGAAGCTTTCTTT
15	once	NA	TRBV28	TRBJ2-5	CASSLSGTRIETQYF	TGTGCCAGCAGTTTATCGGGGACAAGGATAGAGACCCAGTACTTC
15	few	TRBD1	TRBV30	TRBJ2-5	CAWSVQGLLAETQYF	TGTGCCTGGAGTGTACAGGGGCTACTCGCGGAGACCCAGTACTTC
17	few	TRBD2	TRBV11-2	TRBJ2-1	CASSFLSGLAGYNEQFF	TGTGCCAGCAGCTTTCTCAGCGGACTAGCGGGATACAATGAGCAGTTCTTC
15	NA	NA	TRBV7-2	TRBJ1-1	CASSLRQVAYTEAFF	TGTGCCAGCAGCTTACGACAGGTGGCGTACACTGAAGCTTTCTTT
11	NA	NA	TRBV30	TRBJ1-1	CALSAGVRAFF	TGTGCCCTGTCGGCGGGCGTTCGGGCTTTCTTT
15	few	NA	TRBV5-1	TRBJ1-1	CASSSTPGGHTEAFF	TGCGCCAGCAGCTCAACTCCCGGTGGTCACACTGAAGCTTTCTTT
11	NA	NA	TRBV30	TRBJ1-6	CAVGGNSPLHF	TGTGCGGTGGGGGGTAATTCACCCCTCCACTTT
15	once	TRBD1	TRBV11-2	TRBJ1-1	CASSWGTGDSTEAFF	TGTGCCAGCAGCTGGGGGACAGGGGATTCCACTGAAGCTTTCTTT
15	NA	NA	TRBV28	TRBJ1-2	CASSLYRLGGSGYTF	TGTGCCAGCAGCCTATATCGCCTAGGGGGAAGTGGCTACACCTTC
13	NA	TRBD2	TRBV29-1	TRBJ2-7	CSVTGTGGLEQYF	TGCAGCGTGACCGGGACGGGGGGACTGGAGCAGTACTTC
16	NA	NA	TRBV4-1	TRBJ2-7	CASSQDRIRGTYEQYF	TGCGCCAGCAGCCAAGACCGAATAAGAGGGACTTACGAGCAGTACTTC
13	NA	NA	TRBV10-3	TRBJ1-2	CAISGVTNYGYTF	TGTGCCATCAGTGGGGTGACAAACTATGGCTACACCTTC
15	NA	NA	TRBV5-3	TRBJ2-6	CARSLTHSGANVLTF	TGTGCCAGAAGCTTGACACACTCTGGGGCCAACGTCCTGACTTTC
15	few	NA	TRBV15	TRBJ2-7	CAASRGSDPSYEQYF	TGTGCCGCCAGCAGAGGATCAGATCCATCCTACGAGCAGTACTTC
14	NA	TRBD1	TRBV5-5	TRBJ2-7	CASSLGTVSYEQYF	TGTGCCAGCAGCCTCGGGACAGTGTCCTACGAGCAGTACTTC
14	NA	TRBD1	TRBV29-1	TRBJ2-5	CSALGQPTGETQYF	TGCAGCGCCTTGGGACAGCCGACCGGGGAGACCCAGTACTTC
14	NA	TRBD2	TRBV6-6	TRBJ2-1	CASRPGTSGNEQFF	TGTGCCAGCAGACCCGGGACTAGCGGCAATGAGCAGTTCTTC
15	few	NA	TRBV6-5	TRBJ2-1	CASRSPTIHGGEQFF	TGTGCCAGCAGAAGCCCTACAATACACGGCGGTGAGCAGTTCTTC
16	NA	NA	TRBV4-1	TRBJ2-7	CASSQVAEGGGYEQYF	TGCGCCAGCAGCCAAGTTGCTGAAGGTGGCGGATACGAGCAGTACTTC